The present T cell receptor (beta chain) was sequenced within a study of blood T cell repertoires in COVID-19. Whole-study context: Whether acute or convalescent, the COVID-19 samples came from the United States, Italy and Spain.

V lost 0 bases to trimming and J lost 7 bases; unmatched junction nucleotides: 6. The V gene's germline CDR1 is LGHNA and CDR2 YNFKEQ. This CDR3 spans 15 amino acids. Measured with immunoSEQ multiplex PCR; TCRdb has only the in-frame clones, and not every one. The sample lists fewer than 130,000 clones; approximately 67% were seen once. This receptor was identified in a woman aged 60-75 years with acute or convalescent COVID-19. The chain carries TRBV4-2 and TRBJ2-4; 7 bases fit TRBD2. Sequenced input: peripheral blood. In DNA form, the CDR3 reads TGTGCCAGCAGCCAAGATTCATCTAGCGGCAACATTCAGTACTTC. This gives the protein CASSQDSSSGNIQYF.